These T cell receptor beta chains were read from a single sample in a study of blood T cell repertoires in COVID-19. The repertoire was sequenced with immunoSEQ multiplex PCR; TCRdb's copy has only in-frame clones and lacks some. The sample includes about 82,000 clones, roughly 80% of them seen just once. Sequencing input: peripheral blood. All receptors come from a man aged 60 to 69 with COVID-19, enrolled during active disease. Each CDR3 is given with its conserved first and last residue. The D gene is left open where the match is weak. The listing skips clone size in some rows; elsewhere it reads once, few, many or a size class.

clone size	D gene	J gene	V gene	CDR3 protein	CDR3 DNA
-	-	TRBJ2-1	TRBV11-2	CASSPDLTQQFF	TGTGCCAGCAGCCCTGACTTGACCCAGCAGTTCTTC
few	-	TRBJ1-5	TRBV13	CASSLRGMNQPQHF	TGTGCCAGCAGCTTAAGGGGAATGAATCAGCCCCAGCATTTT
-	TRBD2	TRBJ2-7	TRBV19	CASSISGRPYEQYF	TGTGCCAGTAGTATAAGCGGGAGACCCTACGAGCAGTACTTC
-	TRBD1	TRBJ2-2	TRBV7-7	CASSRTGAVTGELFF	TGTGCTAGCAGCCGGACAGGGGCCGTCACCGGGGAGCTGTTTTTT
once	TRBD2	TRBJ2-3	TRBV5-6	CASSPGVAGADTQYF	TGTGCCAGCAGCCCGGGGGTAGCGGGAGCAGATACGCAGTATTTT
-	TRBD1	TRBJ1-3	TRBV6-5	CASSPDRVGSHTIYF	TGTGCCAGCAGCCCAGACAGGGTGGGGAGTCACACCATATATTTT
-	-	TRBJ1-5	TRBV6-5	CASSSHSNQPQHF	TGTGCCAGCAGTTCCCACTCAAATCAGCCCCAGCATTTT
few	TRBD2	TRBJ2-5	TRBV29-1	CSVEMGRAGETQYF	TGCAGCGTTGAGATGGGCAGAGCGGGGGAGACCCAGTACTTC
-	TRBD1	TRBJ1-3	TRBV4-2	CASSQERQGSSGNTIYF	TGTGCCAGCAGCCAAGAGAGACAGGGTTCGTCTGGAAACACCATATATTTT
-	TRBD1	TRBJ2-1	TRBV5-1	CASSLLGTGTPNEQFF	TGCGCCAGCAGCCTTCTCGGGACAGGGACCCCTAATGAGCAGTTCTTC
-	TRBD2	TRBJ2-7	TRBV7-2	CASSQGLAGFYEQYF	TGTGCCAGCAGCCAGGGACTAGCGGGGTTCTACGAGCAGTACTTC
-	TRBD2	TRBJ2-1	TRBV7-9	CASSLALGLAGVYNEQFF	TGTGCCAGCAGCTTAGCTCTCGGACTAGCGGGAGTTTACAATGAGCAGTTCTTC
-	TRBD2	TRBJ2-1	TRBV9	CASSGTSGYNEQFF	TGTGCCAGCAGCGGGACTAGCGGATACAATGAGCAGTTCTTC
-	TRBD1	TRBJ1-1	TRBV3-1/TRBV3-2	CASSFGQGNTEAFF	TGTGCCAGCAGCTTTGGACAGGGGAACACTGAAGCTTTCTTT
-	TRBD1	TRBJ2-5	TRBV19	CASSKTAGTAYQETQYF	TGTGCCAGTAGTAAGACAGCCGGGACAGCGTACCAAGAGACCCAGTACTTC
-	-	TRBJ1-4	TRBV19	CASRQSVPHEKLFF	TGTGCCAGTAGGCAGTCTGTCCCTCATGAAAAACTGTTTTTT
once	-	TRBJ2-7	TRBV5-1	CASSEQSSYEQYF	TGCGCCAGCTCGGAACAGAGCTCCTACGAGCAGTACTTC
-	TRBD1	TRBJ1-5	TRBV9	CASSPQGDNQPQHF	TGTGCCAGCAGCCCCCAGGGGGACAATCAGCCCCAGCATTTT
-	TRBD1	TRBJ1-1	TRBV16	CASSQSTGRGTEAFF	TGTGCCAGCAGCCAATCGACAGGGAGAGGCACTGAAGCTTTCTTT
-	TRBD1	TRBJ1-5	TRBV15	CAIRQGAGQPQHF	TGTGCCATCCGACAGGGGGCGGGTCAGCCCCAGCATTTT
-	-	TRBJ2-7	TRBV21-1	CASSKVETGVCLGEQYF	TGTGCCAGCAGCAAAGTGGAGACAGGGGTTTGCTTGGGAGAGCAGTACTTC
few	TRBD1	TRBJ1-3	TRBV3-1/TRBV3-2	CASSQTPGQGNTIYF	TGTGCCAGCAGCCAGACACCGGGACAGGGAAACACCATATATTTT
-	-	TRBJ1-5	TRBV19	CASSIGDIDQPQHF	TGTGCCAGTAGTATTGGCGACATTGATCAGCCCCAGCATTTT
-	TRBD1	TRBJ2-4	TRBV25-1	CASSEPGQGAKNIQYF	TGTGCCAGCAGTGAACCGGGACAGGGGGCCAAAAACATTCAGTACTTC
-	TRBD1	TRBJ2-6	TRBV5-1	CASSLTTGSSSGANVLTF	TGCGCCAGCAGCTTGACGACAGGGTCAAGCTCTGGGGCCAACGTCCTGACTTTC
-	TRBD1	TRBJ1-2	TRBV6-1	CASSEARDRGYGYTF	TGTGCCAGCAGTGAAGCCCGGGACAGGGGCTATGGCTACACCTTC
once	TRBD1	TRBJ1-4	TRBV18	CASSPGQPDEKLFF	TGTGCCAGCTCACCGGGACAGCCTGATGAAAAACTGTTTTTT
-	-	TRBJ1-1	TRBV4-1	CASSSNGVANTEAFF	TGCGCCAGCAGCTCGAACGGGGTCGCCAACACTGAAGCTTTCTTT
-	TRBD1	TRBJ1-6	TRBV7-9	CASSLETGGSPLHF	TGTGCCAGCAGTTTAGAGACAGGGGGCTCACCCCTCCACTTT
-	TRBD1	TRBJ2-1	TRBV25-1	CASSEVETGGDEQFF	TGTGCCAGCAGTGAAGTTGAGACAGGGGGCGATGAGCAGTTCTTC
-	TRBD1	TRBJ1-2	TRBV11-2	CASSLRDRGSGYTF	TGTGCCAGCAGCTTAAGGGACAGGGGATCTGGCTACACCTTC
-	TRBD1	TRBJ2-7	TRBV5-1	CASSLGGTGGFGEQYF	TGCGCCAGCAGCTTGGGAGGGACAGGGGGGTTTGGCGAGCAGTACTTC
once	-	TRBJ1-4	TRBV7-2	CASSLGGRTNEKLFF	TGTGCCAGCAGCTTAGGTGGCAGGACTAATGAAAAACTGTTTTTT
-	TRBD2	TRBJ2-3	TRBV5-1	CASSLSSGKTDTQYF	TGCGCCAGCAGCTTGTCTAGCGGGAAAACAGATACGCAGTATTTT
once	-	TRBJ2-7	TRBV5-6	CASSLGWKADYEQYF	TGTGCCAGCAGCTTGGGCTGGAAGGCGGACTACGAGCAGTACTTC
-	TRBD1	TRBJ2-3	TRBV29-1	CSAGTGRLTTQYF	TGCAGCGCCGGGACAGGGAGGCTTACTACGCAGTATTTT
-	-	TRBJ2-2	TRBV7-3	CASSLRMGQAGELFF	TGTGCCAGCAGCTTACGTATGGGGCAGGCCGGGGAGCTGTTTTTT
-	TRBD2	TRBJ2-3	TRBV5-1	CASSFSRQLLAGDTDTQYF	TGCGCCAGCAGCTTTTCTCGACAGTTACTAGCGGGCGACACAGATACGCAGTATTTT
-	-	TRBJ1-4	TRBV3-1/TRBV3-2	CASSPQGIGEKLFF	TGTGCCAGCAGCCCTCAGGGAATTGGTGAAAAACTGTTTTTT
-	TRBD1	TRBJ1-5	TRBV19	CASRDRLNQPQHF	TGTGCCAGTCGGGACAGGCTAAATCAGCCCCAGCATTTT
-	-	TRBJ2-7	TRBV19	CASSTGQVTHEQYF	TGTGCCAGTAGTACCGGCCAGGTAACGCACGAGCAGTACTTC
-	-	TRBJ1-1	TRBV29-1	CSVALYLNTEAFF	TGCAGCGTTGCTCTCTATTTGAACACTGAAGCTTTCTTT
-	-	TRBJ2-3	TRBV5-5	CASSLDRSTDTQYF	TGTGCCAGCAGCTTGGACAGGAGCACAGATACGCAGTATTTT
-	TRBD1	TRBJ2-1	TRBV5-1	CASSQQGNAYNEQFF	TGCGCCAGCAGCCAACAGGGGAATGCCTACAATGAGCAGTTCTTC
-	-	TRBJ1-2	TRBV15	CATSREQVNYGYTF	TGTGCCACCAGCAGAGAGCAGGTCAACTATGGCTACACCTTC
-	TRBD1	TRBJ2-6	TRBV7-8	CASSLAGQGEFGANVLTF	TGTGCCAGCAGCTTAGCGGGACAGGGGGAGTTTGGGGCCAACGTCCTGACTTTC
-	-	TRBJ2-3	TRBV5-1	CASSLDGSRQGTDTQYF	TGCGCCAGCAGCTTGGACGGGAGCCGCCAGGGAACAGATACGCAGTATTTT
-	-	TRBJ1-4	TRBV2	CASMVGEAPSTNEKLFF	TGTGCCAGCATGGTAGGGGAGGCTCCCTCAACTAATGAAAAACTGTTTTTT
-	TRBD1	TRBJ2-7	TRBV7-9	CASSLTGTVNVEQYF	TGTGCCAGCAGCTTAACCGGGACAGTGAATGTCGAGCAGTACTTC